The following is a T cell receptor (beta chain) sequence with its context. In the same sample, other DNA sequences code for this CDR3. How the authors handled the data: Nucleated cell number was recorded as an estimate derived from reference gene primer amplification. Method: immunoSEQ multiplex PCR; TCRdb's copy keeps in-frame clones and lacks some. V and J calls and clone size come straight from that table; D and trimming were deduced from the DNA. The data show about 280,000 clones, roughly 85% seen once. Germline V gene data show CDR1 as SGDLS and CDR2 as YYNGEE. The CDR3 runs 15 residues. Losses at the gene ends were 2 bases for V and 4 bases for J; bases not matched to a gene: 3. These data come from a study of blood T cell repertoires in COVID-19. Study context: Researchers got acute and convalescent COVID-19 samples from the United States, Italy and Spain. PBMCs, B-cell-depleted T cells, or T cells were the source of the cDNA or gDNA that made up the material.

The clonotype was recovered from a man aged 45-65 years with active or convalescent COVID-19. The chain carries TRBV9 and TRBJ2-1; 10 bases are shared with TRBD1. Input material: peripheral blood. The CDR3 bases are TGTGCCAGCAGCGTGGACAGGGGGTCGTACAATGAGCAGTTCTTC. This translates into CASSVDRGSYNEQFF.